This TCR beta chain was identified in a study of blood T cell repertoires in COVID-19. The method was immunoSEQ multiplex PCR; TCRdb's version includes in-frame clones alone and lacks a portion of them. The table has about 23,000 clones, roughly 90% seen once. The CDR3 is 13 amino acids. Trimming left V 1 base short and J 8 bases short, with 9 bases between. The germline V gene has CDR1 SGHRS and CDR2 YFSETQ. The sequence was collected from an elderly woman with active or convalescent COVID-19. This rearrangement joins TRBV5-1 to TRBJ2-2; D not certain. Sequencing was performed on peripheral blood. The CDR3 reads CASSLFLSGELFF. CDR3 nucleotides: TGCGCCAGCAGCTTGTTCCTATCTGGGGAGCTGTTTTTT.